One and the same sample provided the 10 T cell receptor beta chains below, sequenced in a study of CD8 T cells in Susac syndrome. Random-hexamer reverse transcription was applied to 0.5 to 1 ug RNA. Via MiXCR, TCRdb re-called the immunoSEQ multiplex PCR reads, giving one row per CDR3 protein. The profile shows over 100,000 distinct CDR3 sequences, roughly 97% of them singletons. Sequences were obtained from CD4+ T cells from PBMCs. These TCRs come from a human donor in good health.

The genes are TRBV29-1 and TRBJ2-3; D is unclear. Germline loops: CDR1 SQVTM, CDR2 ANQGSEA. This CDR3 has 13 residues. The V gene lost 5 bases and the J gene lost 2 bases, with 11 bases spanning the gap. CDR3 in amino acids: CSVSTRFTDTQYF. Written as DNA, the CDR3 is TGCAGCGTTTCGACACGTTTCACAGATACGCAGTATTTT.

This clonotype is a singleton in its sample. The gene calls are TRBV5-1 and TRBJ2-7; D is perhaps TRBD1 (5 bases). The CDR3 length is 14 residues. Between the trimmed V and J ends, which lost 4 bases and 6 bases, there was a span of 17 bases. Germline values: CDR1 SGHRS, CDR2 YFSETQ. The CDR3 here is CASSGQPPQGEQYF. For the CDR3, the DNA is TGCGCCAGCAGCGGGCAGCCTCCCCAGGGCGAGCAGTACTTC.

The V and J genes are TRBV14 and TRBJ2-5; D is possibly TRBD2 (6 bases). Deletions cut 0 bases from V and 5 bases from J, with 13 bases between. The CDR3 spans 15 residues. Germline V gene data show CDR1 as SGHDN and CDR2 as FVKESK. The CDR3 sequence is CASSQDLGSGETQYF. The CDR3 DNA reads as TGTGCCAGCAGCCAAGATCTCGGCAGCGGGGAGACCCAGTACTTC.

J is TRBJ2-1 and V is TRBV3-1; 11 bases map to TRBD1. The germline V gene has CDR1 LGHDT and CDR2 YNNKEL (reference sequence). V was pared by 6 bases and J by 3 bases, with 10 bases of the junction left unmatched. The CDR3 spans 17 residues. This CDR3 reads CASSPNIGTGGYNEQFF. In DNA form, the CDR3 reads TGTGCCAGCAGTCCCAATATCGGGACAGGGGGCTACAATGAGCAGTTCTTC.

The DNA of the CDR3 is TGCAGTGCTACTATAGCTAAGGATACGCAGTATTTT. Translation gives CSATIAKDTQYF. The chain joins TRBV20-1 to TRBJ2-3; no reliable D call. Germline V gene data show CDR1 as DFQATT and CDR2 as SNEGSKA (reference sequence). The CDR3 consists of 12 residues. V was shortened by 4 bases and J by 6 bases, with 11 bases between the two germline ends.

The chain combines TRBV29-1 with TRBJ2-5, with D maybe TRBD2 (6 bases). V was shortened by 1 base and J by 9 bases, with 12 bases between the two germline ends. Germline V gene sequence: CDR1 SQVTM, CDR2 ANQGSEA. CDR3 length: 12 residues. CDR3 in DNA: TGCAGCGTTGAAGTCCCGCCGGGGGCCCAGTACTTC. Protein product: CSVEVPPGAQYF.

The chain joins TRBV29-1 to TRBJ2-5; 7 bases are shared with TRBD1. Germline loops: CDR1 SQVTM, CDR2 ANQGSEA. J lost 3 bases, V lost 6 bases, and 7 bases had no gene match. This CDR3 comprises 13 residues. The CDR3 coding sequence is TGCAGCGTCAGATCCGGGACAGAAGAGACCCAGTACTTC. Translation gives CSVRSGTEETQYF. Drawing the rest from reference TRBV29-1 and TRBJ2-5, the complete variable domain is SAVISQKPSRDICQRGTSLTIQCQVDSQVTMMFWYRQQPGQSLTLIATANQGSEATYESGFVIDKFPISRPNLTFSTLTVSNMSPEDSSIYLCSVRSGTEETQYFGPGTRLLVL.

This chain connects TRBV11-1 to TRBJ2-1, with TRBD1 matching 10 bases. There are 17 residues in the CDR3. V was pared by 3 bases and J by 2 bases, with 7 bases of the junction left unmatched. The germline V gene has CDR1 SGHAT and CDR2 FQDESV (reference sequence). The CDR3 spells CASSLAATGGPYNEQFF. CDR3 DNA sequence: TGTGCCAGCAGCTTGGCCGCGACAGGGGGCCCCTACAATGAGCAGTTCTTC.

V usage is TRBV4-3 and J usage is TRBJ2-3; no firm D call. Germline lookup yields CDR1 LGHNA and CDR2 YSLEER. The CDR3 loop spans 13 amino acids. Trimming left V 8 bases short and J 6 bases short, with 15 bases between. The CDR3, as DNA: TGCGCCAGCTCTCAAGCCCTAGTGGATACGCAGTATTTT. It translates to CASSQALVDTQYF.

The CDR3 region is CASSLRPDPNTEAFF. As DNA, the CDR3 is TGTGCCAGCAGCTTACGGCCGGACCCAAACACTGAAGCTTTCTTT. The gene calls are TRBV7-8 and TRBJ1-1; D not resolved. Germline V gene lookup returns CDR1 SGHVS and CDR2 FQNEAQ. This CDR3 is 15 amino acids long. V lost 2 bases, J lost 2 bases, and 12 bases lay in between.